Listed below are T cell receptor beta chains from one sample, sequenced in a study of blood T cell repertoires in COVID-19. Method: immunoSEQ multiplex PCR; TCRdb's copy keeps in-frame clones and lacks some. The sample has approximately 300,000 clones, 92% seen once. The specimen sequenced was PBMCs or T cells enriched from blood (not recorded which). The origin of the receptors is a young woman who had recovered from COVID-19. The conserved cysteine and the conserved F or W are not part of the CDR3 here. Fields, in order: J gene, V gene, CDR3 protein.

TRBJ2-1 | TRBV7-2 | ASSLGEAYNEQF
TRBJ2-2 | TRBV27 | ASSLVSGELF
TRBJ2-3 | TRBV11-1 | ASSISSGGGTDTQY
TRBJ2-3 | TRBV11-3 | ASSLGALLKDTQY
TRBJ1-2 | TRBV11-2 | ASSLTGGSNYGYT
TRBJ2-7 | TRBV7-8 | ASRVGDGSYEQY
TRBJ1-2 | TRBV5-1 | ASSLTGTALYGYT
TRBJ2-3 | TRBV5-4 | ASSLDPRTQY
TRBJ2-3 | TRBV5-1 | ASSLTSGMTDTQY
TRBJ1-4 | TRBV28 | ASSTEGLGEKLF
TRBJ2-1 | TRBV5-1 | ASSFEGHTYNEQF
TRBJ1-4 | TRBV18 | ASSPPGLLNEKLF
TRBJ1-1 | TRBV12-3/TRBV12-4 | ASRIQGNTEAF
TRBJ1-2 | TRBV6-2/TRBV6-3 | ASSADRPNYGYT
TRBJ1-3 | TRBV27 | ASKPQGLGNTIY
TRBJ1-2 | TRBV10-3 | AIGAQGNGYT
TRBJ2-2 | TRBV9 | ASSGSGTSGANTGELF
TRBJ2-3 | TRBV15 | ATSRGGDEDTQY
TRBJ1-1 | TRBV10-3 | AISDWDRGNTEAF
TRBJ1-1 | TRBV2 | ASRLGGVDTEAF
TRBJ1-3 | TRBV5-1 | ASSLGSGSSSGNTIY
TRBJ2-7 | TRBV28 | ASSLVGGEQY
TRBJ1-6 | TRBV28 | ASSPPPSASSYNSPLH
TRBJ2-5 | TRBV7-9 | ASSQTSGAGETQY